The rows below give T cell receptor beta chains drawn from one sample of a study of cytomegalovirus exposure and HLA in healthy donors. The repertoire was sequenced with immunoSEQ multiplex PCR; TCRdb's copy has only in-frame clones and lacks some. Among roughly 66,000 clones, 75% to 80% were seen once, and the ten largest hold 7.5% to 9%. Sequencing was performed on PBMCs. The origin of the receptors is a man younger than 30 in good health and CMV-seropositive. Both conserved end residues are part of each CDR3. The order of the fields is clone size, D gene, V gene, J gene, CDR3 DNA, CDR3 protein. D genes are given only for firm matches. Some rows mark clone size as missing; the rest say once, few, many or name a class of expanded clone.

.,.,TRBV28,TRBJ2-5,TGTGCCAGCAGTTCGGGTCAAGAGACCCAGTACTTC,CASSSGQETQYF
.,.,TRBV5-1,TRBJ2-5,TGCGCCAGCAGCTTGGTTTCCCGCCAAGAGACCCAGTACTTC,CASSLVSRQETQYF
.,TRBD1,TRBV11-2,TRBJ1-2,TGTGCCAGCAGCTTTTCGACAGGGGGCAACTATGGCTACACCTTC,CASSFSTGGNYGYTF
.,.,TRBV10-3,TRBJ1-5,TGTGCCATCAGTGGCTACTCGGGAGGCAATCAGCCCCAGCATTTT,CAISGYSGGNQPQHF
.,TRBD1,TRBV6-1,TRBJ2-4,TGTGCCAGCAGTGAAGCCCGGACAGGGCTCAAAAACATTCAGTACTTC,CASSEARTGLKNIQYF
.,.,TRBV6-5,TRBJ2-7,TGTGCCAGCAGACAGACAGGCTCCTACGAGCAGTACTTC,CASRQTGSYEQYF
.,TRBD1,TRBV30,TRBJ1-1,TGTGCCTGGACCTCGACAGGGGTGAGAACTGAAGCTTTCTTT,CAWTSTGVRTEAFF
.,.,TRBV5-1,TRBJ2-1,TGCGCCAGCAGCTTCCAGGGTGAGCAGTTCTTC,CASSFQGEQFF
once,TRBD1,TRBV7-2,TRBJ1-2,TGTGCCAGCAGTTTTGACAGGGACTCTGGCTACACCTTC,CASSFDRDSGYTF
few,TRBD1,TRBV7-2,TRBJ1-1,TGTGCCAGCAGCTTAGTAGGGCAGGGGGCCATGAACACTGAAGCTTTCTTT,CASSLVGQGAMNTEAFF
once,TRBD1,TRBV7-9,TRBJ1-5,TGTGCCAGCAGTCGACAGGGCGAGCCCCAGCATTTT,CASSRQGEPQHF
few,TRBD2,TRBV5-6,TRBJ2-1,TGTGCCAGCAGCTTGGGGGCGGGGGGCTATGAGCAGTTCTTC,CASSLGAGGYEQFF
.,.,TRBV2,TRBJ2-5,TGTGCCAGCAAACTAGTACGTGAAGAGACCCAGTACTTC,CASKLVREETQYF
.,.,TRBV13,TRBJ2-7,TGTGCCAGCAGCTCAACCGTGGGCAGGTCCTACGAGCAGTACTTC,CASSSTVGRSYEQYF
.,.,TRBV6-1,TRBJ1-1,TGTGCCAGCAGCCAACAGGGTATGAACACTGAAGCTTTCTTT,CASSQQGMNTEAFF
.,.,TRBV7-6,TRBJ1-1,TGTGCCAGCAGCTTAGCTCCCGGGGATACAGAAAGCACTGAAGCTTTCTTT,CASSLAPGDTESTEAFF
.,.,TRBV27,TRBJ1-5,TGTGCCAGCAGGCCCTCAGGGGAACAGCCCCAGCATTTT,CASRPSGEQPQHF
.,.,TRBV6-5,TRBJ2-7,TGTGCCAGCAGTCCAGGGCAGACCCGGAACGAGCAGTACTTC,CASSPGQTRNEQYF
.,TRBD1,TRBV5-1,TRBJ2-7,TGCGCCAGCAGCTCGCAGGGGACAGGGGACGAGCAGTACTTC,CASSSQGTGDEQYF
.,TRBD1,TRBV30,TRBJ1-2,TGTGCCTGGGACAGGGGGAGCTACACCTTC,CAWDRGSYTF
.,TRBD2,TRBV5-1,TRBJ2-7,TGCGCCAGCAGCCTGGGGGCTAGCGGGGTCTCCTACGAGCAGTACTTC,CASSLGASGVSYEQYF
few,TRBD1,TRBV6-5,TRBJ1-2,TGTGCCAGCAGTTACTCGACAGGGGGCGATGGCTACACCTTC,CASSYSTGGDGYTF
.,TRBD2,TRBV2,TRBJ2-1,TGTGCCAGCAGACCCGGGACTAGCGGGGGGGCCCAATACAATGAGCAGTTCTTC,CASRPGTSGGAQYNEQFF
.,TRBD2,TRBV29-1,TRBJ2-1,TGCAGCGTATCTCTAGCGGGGGTCTACAATGAGCAGTTCTTC,CSVSLAGVYNEQFF
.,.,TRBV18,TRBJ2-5,TGTGCCAGCTCACCAGGACAGCAAGAGACCCAGTACTTC,CASSPGQQETQYF
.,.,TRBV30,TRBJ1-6,TGTGCCCGCAGGGCCTCCTATAATTCACCCCTCCACTTT,CARRASYNSPLHF
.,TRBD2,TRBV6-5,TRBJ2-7,TGTGCCAGCAGTTCCCCGACTAGCGGAACCTACGAGCAGTACTTC,CASSSPTSGTYEQYF
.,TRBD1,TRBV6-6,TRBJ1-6,TGTGCCAGCAGTGACCTGACAGGGGGTTCACCCCTCCACTTT,CASSDLTGGSPLHF
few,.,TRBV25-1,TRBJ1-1,TGTGCCAGCAGTGAATCAGGTCGGGAGCACACTGAAGCTTTCTTT,CASSESGREHTEAFF
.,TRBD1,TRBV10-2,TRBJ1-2,TGCGCCAGCAGTGAGGGACAGGGGGTGATTTATGGCTACACCTTC,CASSEGQGVIYGYTF
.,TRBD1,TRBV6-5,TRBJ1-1,TGTGCCAGCAAAACCGGGACAGGTAGTGAAGCTTTCTTT,CASKTGTGSEAFF
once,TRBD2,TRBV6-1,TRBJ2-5,TGTGCCACGAAGGGGTGGGAGGGCTGGGAGGAGACCCAGTACTTC,CATKGWEGWEETQYF
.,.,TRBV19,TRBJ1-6,TGTGCCAGTAGTCTGGGAGTCGGTTCACCCCTCCACTTT,CASSLGVGSPLHF
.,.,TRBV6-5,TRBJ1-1,TGTGCCAGCAGTTACTCCCAGGGCTCTGAAGCTTTCTTT,CASSYSQGSEAFF
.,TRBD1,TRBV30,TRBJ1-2,TGTGCCTGGGGAGGTCAGGGGGGTGTCGGCTACACCTTC,CAWGGQGGVGYTF
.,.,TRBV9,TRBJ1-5,TGTGCCAGCAGTGGAGGTAGAAATCAGCCCCAGCATTTT,CASSGGRNQPQHF
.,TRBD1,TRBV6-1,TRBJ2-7,TGTGCCAGCAGTAAACAGACAGGGCGAGGCTACGAGCAGTACTTC,CASSKQTGRGYEQYF
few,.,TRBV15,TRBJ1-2,TGTGCCACCAGCAGAGCTGCAGGGTGGGGCGATGGCTACACCTTC,CATSRAAGWGDGYTF
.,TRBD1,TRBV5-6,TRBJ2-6,TGTGCCAGCAGCTTCGGCCAGGGGGCAGCCGGGGCCAACGTCCTGACTTTC,CASSFGQGAAGANVLTF
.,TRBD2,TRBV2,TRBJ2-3,TGTGCCAGCAGTGTCCCTCTTAGCTCGGGGGGAAGCACAGATACGCAGTATTTT,CASSVPLSSGGSTDTQYF
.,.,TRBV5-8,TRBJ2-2,TGTGCCAGCAGCTTGGCTCTGGACAGGAACACCGGGGAGCTGTTTTTT,CASSLALDRNTGELFF
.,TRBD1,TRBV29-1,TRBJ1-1,TGCAGCGTTAACCGACAGGGGGTGGGGTACACTGAAGCTTTCTTT,CSVNRQGVGYTEAFF
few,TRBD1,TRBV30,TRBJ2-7,TGTGCCTGGAGTGAGGACAGGTCCTACGAGCAGTACTTC,CAWSEDRSYEQYF
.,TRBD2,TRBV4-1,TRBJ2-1,TGCGCCAGCAGCCGGTTCAGCGGGAGGTCTTACAATGAGCAGTTCTTC,CASSRFSGRSYNEQFF
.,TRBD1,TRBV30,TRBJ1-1,TGTGCCTGGAGCAACCAGGGGGCGACTGAAGCTTTCTTT,CAWSNQGATEAFF
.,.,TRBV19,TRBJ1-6,TGTGCCAGTAGTAGTAGGGGCAGGGTTGATTCACCCCTCCACTTT,CASSSRGRVDSPLHF
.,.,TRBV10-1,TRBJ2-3,TGCGCCAGCAGCCTTGGGCCCAGCACAGATACGCAGTATTTT,CASSLGPSTDTQYF
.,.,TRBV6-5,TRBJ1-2,TGTGCCAGCAGCCCCGGTGTCTCCAACTATGGCTACACCTTC,CASSPGVSNYGYTF
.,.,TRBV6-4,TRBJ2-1,TGTGCCAGCAGTGAAGGAGTCGGTGAGCAGTTCTTC,CASSEGVGEQFF
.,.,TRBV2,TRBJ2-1,TGTGCCAGCAGCGGGGATAGAAATGAGCAGTTCTTC,CASSGDRNEQFF
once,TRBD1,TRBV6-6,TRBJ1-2,TGTGCCAGCAGTTACACCGACAGGGGGCGAGATGGCTACACCTTC,CASSYTDRGRDGYTF
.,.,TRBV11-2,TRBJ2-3,TGTGCCAGCAGCTTCGGCGGTAGCACAGATACGCAGTATTTT,CASSFGGSTDTQYF
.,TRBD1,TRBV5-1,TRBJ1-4,TGCGCCAGCAGCCCTCAGGGGGTTAATGAAAAACTGTTTTTT,CASSPQGVNEKLFF
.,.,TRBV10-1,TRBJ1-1,TGCGCCAGCACCTCGGGATCGAACACTGAAGCTTTCTTT,CASTSGSNTEAFF
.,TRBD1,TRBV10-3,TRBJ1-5,TGTGCCATCAGGGGGACAGGGGATGATCAGCCCCAGCATTTT,CAIRGTGDDQPQHF
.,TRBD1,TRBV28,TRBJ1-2,TGTGCCAGCACCCAAGGGACAGGGGGCGTCTATGGCTACACCTTC,CASTQGTGGVYGYTF
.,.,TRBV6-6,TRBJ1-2,TGTGCCAGCAGTTACTCCCAGGGAGGTGCGAACTATGGCTACACCTTC,CASSYSQGGANYGYTF
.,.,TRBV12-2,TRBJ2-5,TGTGCAAGTCGCCCGTTTCGAGTAGCGGGGGGAGGAGAGACCCAGTACTTC,CASRPFRVAGGGETQYF
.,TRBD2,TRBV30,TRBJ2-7,TGTGCCTGGAGTACCCTAAGCGGGAGGAACGAGCAGTACTTC,CAWSTLSGRNEQYF
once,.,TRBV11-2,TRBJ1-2,TGTGCCAGCAGCCGTATCCAGGGTTCCCGGGACTATGGCTACACCTTC,CASSRIQGSRDYGYTF